The 26 T cell receptor beta chains reported below all come from one sample, sequenced in a study of T cells in tuberculosis. Generated by immunoSEQ multiplex PCR, the TCRdb table keeps only in-frame clones and is missing some. The sample comprises roughly 32,000 clones, roughly 95% of which are singletons, and over 2% rests with the top ten. The sequenced material came from PBMCs. These receptors were obtained from a donor between 10 and 35 years old with latent tuberculosis or without tuberculosis infection.

This rearrangement joins TRBV11-2 to TRBJ2-7, with TRBD1 matching over 9 bases. Looked up from germline, CDR1 is SGHAT and CDR2 is FQNNGV. The CDR3 covers 14 residues. J gave up 2 bases and V 1 base, and 0 bases lay outside the gene matches. CDR3 in amino acids: CASSLGQGAYEQYF. For the CDR3, the DNA is TGTGCCAGCAGCTTAGGACAGGGGGCCTACGAGCAGTACTTC.

This clone came up a few times. The chain has TRBV14 and TRBJ2-7; 7 positions agree with TRBD2. V gave up 0 bases and J gave up 2 bases; unmatched junction bases: 7. Germline-derived CDR1 and CDR2 are SGHDN and FVKESK. This CDR3 spans 16 amino acids. DNA for the CDR3: TGTGCCAGCAGCCAAGATGAAGGTCTAGCGGCCTACGAGCAGTACTTC. Translating it yields CASSQDEGLAAYEQYF.

V gene TRBV5-1 combines with J gene TRBJ1-1; possible D gene TRBD1, 5 bases. V was pared by 3 bases and J by 1 base, with 13 bases between. CDR1 is SGHRS, CDR2 YFSETQ, per germline. CDR3 length equals 15 residues. CDR3: CASSWLGQGNTEAFF. CDR3 sequence (DNA): TGCGCCAGCAGCTGGTTAGGTCAGGGGAACACTGAAGCTTTCTTT. The whole variable domain, remainder taken from reference TRBV5-1 and TRBJ1-1, is KAGVTQTPRYLIKTRGQQVTLSCSPISGHRSVSWYQQTPGQGLQFLFEYFSETQRNKGNFPGRFSGRQFSNSRSEMNVSTLELGDSALYLCASSWLGQGNTEAFFGQGTRLTVV.

The chain carries TRBV4-1 and TRBJ2-1; 9 bases align to TRBD1. Germline V lookup: CDR1 MGHRA, CDR2 YSYEKL. This CDR3 region has 12 residues. V shed 3 bases and J 13 bases; nucleotides not matched to a gene: 4. The CDR3 DNA follows: TGCGCCAGCAGCCATGGGGACAGGGATCAGTTCTTC. The encoded protein is CASSHGDRDQFF.

The CDR3 is CASSQEGGIYEQYF. The CDR3 coding sequence is TGCGCCAGCAGCCAAGAAGGAGGGATTTACGAGCAGTACTTC. The chain links TRBV4-3 to TRBJ2-7, with D possibly TRBD2 on 6 matching bases. The V end was cut by 0 bases, the J end by 4 bases, with 10 bases between. The CDR3 is 14 amino acids. The germline gives CDR1 LGHNA, CDR2 YSLEER.

This rearrangement joins TRBV6-5 to TRBJ2-2; D may be TRBD2 (6 bases). Trimming took off 6 bases at V and 4 bases at J, with 15 bases between the two ends. The CDR3 consists of 15 residues. CDR1 is MNHEY and CDR2 is SVGAGI in the germline V gene. The CDR3 sequence: CASSHGGPLTGELFF. The CDR3 DNA sequence: TGTGCCAGCAGCCACGGAGGGCCTCTCACCGGGGAGCTGTTTTTT.

V usage is TRBV19 and J usage is TRBJ2-7, with a possible D match to TRBD2 (5 bases). Germline V gene lookup returns CDR1 LNHDA and CDR2 SQIVND (reference sequence). The V and J ends lost 2 bases and 3 bases respectively, with 14 bases between them. This CDR3 region has 15 residues. The CDR3 loop is CASSITLAALYEQYF. The CDR3 DNA reads TGTGCCAGTAGTATAACCCTAGCCGCCCTCTACGAGCAGTACTTC. Using reference TRBV19 and TRBJ2-7 for the parts outside the CDR3, the full variable domain is DGGITQSPKYLFRKEGQNVTLSCEQNLNHDAMYWYRQDPGQGLRLIYYSQIVNDFQKGDIAEGYSVSREKKESFPLTVTSAQKNPTAFYLCASSITLAALYEQYFGPGTRLTVT.

This clone was picked up one time. V is TRBV5-1 and J is TRBJ1-1; D perhaps matches TRBD1 (6 bases). The CDR3 is 15 amino acids. Deletions cut 7 bases from V and 2 bases from J, with 18 bases between. From germline, CDR1 is SGHRS and CDR2 YFSETQ. CDR3: CASSRTVRYNTEAFF. CDR3 DNA sequence: TGCGCCAGCTCTCGGACAGTACGTTATAACACTGAAGCTTTCTTT.

The V and J genes are TRBV6-6 and TRBJ1-5, with TRBD1 matching over 7 bases. With 0 bases clipped from V and 4 bases from J, the junction kept 6 bases outside the gene matches. This CDR3 is built from 16 residues. Germline CDR1 is MNHNY and CDR2 is SVGAGI (reference sequence). CDR3 region: CASSYSTGAGNQPQHF. The CDR3 DNA follows: TGTGCCAGCAGTTACTCAACAGGGGCGGGAAATCAGCCCCAGCATTTT.

The J gene is TRBJ2-7, the V gene TRBV4-2; no definite D call. V was cut by 0 bases and J by 3 bases, with 9 bases left in between. Germline-derived CDR1 and CDR2 are LGHNA and YNFKEQ. The CDR3 has 14 amino acids. This CDR3 reads CASSQDPPHYEQYF. CDR3 DNA sequence: TGTGCCAGCAGCCAAGATCCCCCACACTACGAGCAGTACTTC.

The genes are TRBV6-5 and TRBJ1-1; D is unresolved. This CDR3 is built from 11 residues. Germline V gives CDR1 MNHEY, CDR2 SVGAGI. V lost 2 bases and J lost 8, with 6 bases in between. CDR3 in DNA: TGTGCCAGCAGTTACCCCCCAGAAGCTTTCTTT. Encoded protein: CASSYPPEAFF.

The CDR3 reads CASSLRLAGDRTGELFF. In DNA, the CDR3 is TGTGCCAGCAGCTTGCGACTAGCGGGAGACAGAACCGGGGAGCTGTTTTTT. This chain links TRBV5-5 with TRBJ2-2; TRBD2 matches at 12 bases. V was pared by 1 base and J by 5 bases, with 6 bases of the junction left unmatched. This CDR3 has 17 residues. Germline V lookup: CDR1 SGHKS, CDR2 YYEKEE (reference sequence).

This rearrangement joins TRBV5-3 to TRBJ1-2; 8 bases are shared with TRBD1. TRBV5-3 is an ORF, and what it does is uncertain. The CDR3 is made up of 17 amino acids. J was trimmed by 1 base and V by 4 bases; bases with no gene match: 12. CDR3 protein: CARSRTGQGRGNYGYTF. The CDR3 DNA reads TGTGCCAGAAGCCGGACCGGACAGGGAAGGGGTAACTATGGCTACACCTTC.

CDR3 region: CASSFLGNTGELFF. The DNA of the CDR3 is TGTGCCAGCAGTTTTCTAGGAAACACCGGGGAGCTGTTTTTT. The chain links TRBV27 to TRBJ2-2; no firm D call. With 3 bases removed from V and 2 bases from J, the gap between germline ends came to 7 bases. This CDR3 region has 14 residues. Germline CDR1 is MNHEY and CDR2 is SMNVEV (reference sequence).

V gene TRBV10-2 combines with J gene TRBJ2-7; D is uncertain. The CDR3 runs 12 residues. CDR1 and CDR2 (germline): WSHSY, SAAADI. The V and J ends lost 6 bases and 0 bases respectively, with 6 bases between them. The CDR3 protein is CASSLYSYEQYF. The CDR3 DNA is TGCGCCAGCAGCTTATACTCCTACGAGCAGTACTTC.

This rearrangement joins TRBV7-3 to TRBJ2-3; D might be TRBD1 (5 bases). This CDR3 contains 15 residues. Per the germline V gene, CDR1 is SGHTA and CDR2 is FQGTGA. V was pared by 0 bases and J by 6 bases, with 13 bases between. DNA for the CDR3: TGTGCCAGCAGCTTAACGGCGACAGCCCTTGATACGCAGTATTTT. It encodes CASSLTATALDTQYF.

The chain uses TRBV7-9 and TRBJ1-6, with 10 nucleotides matching TRBD1. Looked up from germline, CDR1 is SEHNR and CDR2 is FQNEAQ (reference sequence). V trimming: 5 bases; J trimming: 11 bases; junction bases outside the gene matches: 9. The CDR3 has 15 amino acids. The chain's CDR3 is CASSIQTGGLAPLHF. In DNA form, the CDR3 reads TGTGCCAGCAGCATCCAGACAGGGGGCTTGGCACCCCTCCACTTT.

The chain couples TRBV11-2 to TRBJ1-1; TRBD1 aligns across 7 bases. Looked up from germline, CDR1 is SGHAT and CDR2 is FQNNGV. This CDR3 comprises 14 residues. The V gene end was trimmed by 4 bases and the J gene end by 0 bases; junction bases not matched to a gene: 2. CDR3 loop: CASSSDRLNTEAFF. The CDR3 DNA reads as TGTGCCAGCAGCTCGGACAGGCTGAACACTGAAGCTTTCTTT.

The V gene is TRBV5-1, the J gene TRBJ1-4; D ambiguous. The ends were cut back, 0 bases at V and 1 base at J, with 7 bases in the middle. This CDR3 is 15 amino acids long. Germline loops: CDR1 SGHRS, CDR2 YFSETQ. CDR3 loop: CASSLGELTNEKLFF. The CDR3 nucleotides read TGCGCCAGCAGCTTGGGGGAGCTAACTAATGAAAAACTGTTTTTT.

This chain links TRBV27 with TRBJ1-1; no clear D gene. CDR1 and CDR2 (germline): MNHEY, SMNVEV (reference sequence). The CDR3 contains 13 residues. V lost 0 bases, J lost 4 bases, and 6 bases lay in between. DNA for the CDR3: TGTGCCAGCAGTTTATCCCGACTCACTGAAGCTTTCTTT. As protein: CASSLSRLTEAFF.

This sequence joins TRBV9 and TRBJ2-1; 10 bases map to TRBD2. Germline assignment: CDR1 SGDLS and CDR2 YYNGEE. The CDR3 sequence is 14 residues long. The V and J ends lost 4 bases and 5 bases, in that order; junction bases with no gene match: 3. CDR3: CASSMGLANNEQFF. DNA for the CDR3: TGTGCCAGCAGCATGGGACTAGCGAACAATGAGCAGTTCTTC.

This clone was seen just once. This chain connects TRBV5-5 to TRBJ2-2; TRBD1 agrees at 8 bases. The V gene's germline CDR1 is SGHKS and CDR2 YYEKEE (reference sequence). The CDR3 length is 15 residues. Trimming removed 4 bases from V and 4 bases from J; junction bases left unmatched: 6. CDR3 residues: CASSTDRVATGELFF. The CDR3, as DNA: TGTGCCAGCAGCACGGACAGGGTAGCCACCGGGGAGCTGTTTTTT.

The chain carries TRBV9 and TRBJ1-5; possibly TRBD1 for D (5 bases). This CDR3 is built from 15 residues. V lost 3 bases and J lost 7, with 17 bases in between. The germline gives CDR1 SGDLS, CDR2 YYNGEE. This CDR3 is CASSAGDSAAQPQHF. The CDR3 DNA reads as TGTGCCAGCAGCGCGGGCGACAGTGCGGCGCAGCCCCAGCATTTT.

V is TRBV4-3 and J is TRBJ1-2; D remains ambiguous. The CDR3 loop spans 13 amino acids. The germline CDR1 and CDR2 sequences are LGHNA and YSLEER. Trimming left V 1 base short and J 5 bases short, with 8 bases between. DNA of the CDR3: TGCGCCAGCAGCCAAGGGCCGATTTATGGCTACACCTTC. This encodes CASSQGPIYGYTF.

The chain has TRBV11-2 and TRBJ1-1; possibly TRBD1 for D (6 bases). The germline CDR1 and CDR2 sequences are SGHAT and FQNNGV. CDR3 length equals 15 residues. Trimming pared 1 base from V and 0 bases from J, leaving 9 bases between. The CDR3 sequence: CASSLGGQLNTEAFF. For the CDR3, the DNA is TGTGCCAGCAGCTTAGGAGGACAGCTGAACACTGAAGCTTTCTTT.

The V gene is TRBV10-3, the J gene TRBJ1-1; no definite D call. Germline values: CDR1 ENHRY, CDR2 SYGVKD. CDR3 length equals 13 residues. The V and J ends lost 4 bases and 0 bases respectively, with 6 bases between them. The CDR3 sequence is CAISGHMNTEAFF. In nucleotides, the CDR3 is TGTGCCATCAGTGGACATATGAACACTGAAGCTTTCTTT.